One sample yielded the 30 T cell receptor beta chains listed below, sequenced in a study of T cells in Graves' hyperthyroidism and ophthalmopathy. Amplification of TCR beta CDR3 regions used RNA as the template. TCR CDR3 regions were first amplified by RT-PCR with HTBI primers. TCRdb re-analysed the multiplex PCR reads in MiXCR, keeping a single row per CDR3 protein. Of hundreds of thousands of distinct CDR3 sequences in the sample, 20% were seen once. The specimen was blood. The receptors shown here come from a man aged 35 to 55 with Graves' ophthalmopathy.

The chain recombines TRBV7-2 with TRBJ2-1, with TRBD2 matching over 14 bases. This CDR3 has 17 amino acids. In germline, CDR1 is SGHTA, CDR2 FQGNSA. Trimming removed 6 bases from V and 8 bases from J; junction bases left unmatched: 12. The chain's CDR3 is CASRPPGTSGRGHEQFF. The CDR3 bases are TGTGCCAGCAGACCTCCCGGGACTAGCGGGAGAGGGCATGAGCAGTTCTTC.

The sample holds many counts of this clonotype. The chain has TRBV20-1 and TRBJ2-3, with D perhaps TRBD2 (5 bases). Per the germline V gene, CDR1 is DFQATT and CDR2 is SNEGSKA (reference sequence). V was clipped by 0 bases and J by 3 bases, with 22 bases between them. The CDR3 loop spans 18 amino acids. The CDR3 spells CSARDRDTALVRTDTQYF. Written as DNA, the CDR3 is TGCAGTGCTAGAGATCGAGATACTGCACTAGTTCGTACAGATACGCAGTATTTT.

The table lists this clonotype with many counts. This sequence joins TRBV15 and TRBJ1-2; the D gene is possibly TRBD1 (5 bases). Germline V gene sequence: CDR1 LNHNV, CDR2 YYDKDF (reference sequence). Trimming cost V 5 bases and J 1 base, with 11 bases left between them. The CDR3 covers 14 residues. This CDR3 reads CATSPGGGNYGYTF. The DNA for the CDR3 is TGTGCCACCAGCCCGGGGGGGGGTAACTATGGCTACACCTTC. The variable domain in full, completed from reference TRBV15 and TRBJ1-2, reads DAMVIQNPRYQVTQFGKPVTLSCSQTLNHNVMYWYQQKSSQAPKLLFHYYDKDFNNEADTPDNFQSRRPNTSFCFLDIRSPGLGDTAMYLCATSPGGGNYGYTFGSGTRLTVV.

In this sample, this clonotype turned up many times. This sequence joins TRBV5-1 and TRBJ2-3; unclear D gene. The ends were cut back, 2 bases at V and 3 bases at J, with 10 bases in the middle. Germline V CDR1 and CDR2: SGHRS, YFSETQ. CDR3 length: 14 residues. Written as DNA, the CDR3 is TGCGCCAGCAGCTTCGAAAAGAGAACAGATACGCAGTATTTT. It is translated as CASSFEKRTDTQYF.

This clonotype has more than one count but fewer than ten. The CDR3 bases are TGTGCCAGCAGCCCTGACTACAGACGGCGCAATGAGCAGTTCTTC. As protein: CASSPDYRRRNEQFF. The V gene is TRBV28, the J gene TRBJ2-1, with a weak D call TRBD2 (5 bases). The CDR3 sequence is 15 residues long. Germline V gene sequence: CDR1 MDHEN, CDR2 SYDVKM. Trimming shortened V by 6 bases and J by 6 bases, and 18 bases separated the two germline ends.

The genes are TRBV7-2 and TRBJ1-5; D is perhaps TRBD1 (6 bases). Germline values: CDR1 SGHTA, CDR2 FQGNSA. This CDR3 is built from 15 residues. V gave up 1 base and J gave up 7 bases, with 14 bases separating them. In nucleotides, the CDR3 is TGTGCCAGCAGCTTAGACAGGGCTTTGGGGCAGCCCCAGCATTTT. It yields the protein CASSLDRALGQPQHF.

The V call is TRBV12-3 or TRBV12-4, the J call TRBJ2-4; the match to TRBD2 covers 9 bases. CDR3 length: 20 residues. Losses at the gene ends were 2 bases for V and 0 bases for J; bases not matched to a gene: 14. The CDR3 is CASSLPRLAGTPIAKNIQYF. The CDR3 DNA reads as TGTGCCAGCAGTTTACCCCGGCTAGCGGGGACCCCCATAGCCAAAAACATTCAGTACTTC.

This clonotype has only a few counts. The chain is built from TRBV27 and TRBJ1-5; D might be TRBD1 (5 bases). The CDR3 loop spans 15 amino acids. Trimming took off 0 bases at V and 9 bases at J, with 15 bases between the two ends. CDR1 and CDR2 from the germline V gene are MNHEY and SMNVEV (reference sequence). CDR3 nucleotide sequence: TGTGCCAGCAGTTTATCGGGGCAGGGTAACAGGCCCCAGCATTTT. Translating gives CASSLSGQGNRPQHF.

J is TRBJ2-3 and V is TRBV7-8; 13 bases agree with TRBD2. Germline V CDR1 and CDR2: SGHVS, FQNEAQ. This CDR3 comprises 16 residues. V gave up 4 bases and J gave up 11 bases; unmatched junction bases: 12. CDR3: CASSSRLAGGHILQYF. In DNA, the CDR3 is TGTGCCAGCAGCTCCCGACTAGCGGGGGGCCACATACTGCAGTATTTT.

The chain joins TRBV27 to TRBJ2-7; D is possibly TRBD2 (6 bases). The CDR3 contains 14 residues. The germline V gene has CDR1 MNHEY and CDR2 SMNVEV (reference sequence). With 5 bases removed from V and 5 bases from J, the gap between germline ends came to 16 bases. CDR3: CASSPGGRKDEQYF. CDR3 nucleotide sequence: TGTGCCAGCAGTCCCGGAGGGCGGAAAGACGAGCAGTACTTC.

The V gene is TRBV28, the J gene TRBJ1-4; no reliable D call. Germline V gene sequence: CDR1 MDHEN, CDR2 SYDVKM. The CDR3 is 12 residues long. V was trimmed by 4 bases and J by 4 bases, leaving 4 bases between them. CDR3 sequence reads: CASSSYNEKLFF. The DNA of the CDR3 is TGTGCCAGCAGTTCTTATAATGAAAAACTGTTTTTT.

The V gene is TRBV6-5, the J gene TRBJ1-4; no reliable D call. The germline V and J ends were trimmed by 2 bases and 5 bases, with 9 bases remaining between them. The CDR3 is 14 amino acids. Germline values: CDR1 MNHEY, CDR2 SVGAGI. The CDR3 bases are TGTGCCAGCAGTTACCGAGGGAACAATGAAAAACTGTTTTTT. Its protein is CASSYRGNNEKLFF.

V is TRBV6-1 and J is TRBJ1-1, with TRBD1 as a possible D gene (6 bases). Germline CDR1 and CDR2: MNHNS and SASEGT. CDR3 length: 16 residues. V was shortened by 8 bases and J by 3 bases, with 22 bases between the two germline ends. DNA for the CDR3: TGTGCCAGCTTACCCCGATTGGCAGGGGCGGACACTGAAGCTTTCTTT. It codes for CASLPRLAGADTEAFF.

The chain carries TRBV18 and TRBJ2-7; 14 bases match TRBD2. The CDR3 sequence is 19 residues long. The germline CDR1 and CDR2 sequences are KGHSH and LQKENI. Trimming at V came to 2 bases and at J to 0 bases, leaving 9 bases not matched to a gene. The CDR3: CASSPFIGLAGGSSYEQYF. The CDR3 nucleotides are TGTGCCAGCTCACCATTTATCGGACTAGCGGGAGGCAGCTCCTACGAGCAGTACTTC. Together with reference TRBV18 and TRBJ2-7, the CDR3 gives the full variable domain: NAGVMQNPRHLVRRRGQEARLRCSPMKGHSHVYWYRQLPEEGLKFMVYLQKENIIDESGMPKERFSAEFPKEGPSILRIQQVVRGDSAAYFCASSPFIGLAGGSSYEQYFGPGTRLTVT.

This sequence joins TRBV5-1 and TRBJ2-5; perhaps TRBD2 as D (6 bases). This CDR3 comprises 16 residues. The germline V and J ends were trimmed by 7 bases and 1 base, with 20 bases remaining between them. The germline V gene encodes CDR1 SGHRS and CDR2 YFSETQ. The DNA for the CDR3 is TGCGCCAGCGCTTCGGGGCGGGGAATGGGCCAAGAGACCCAGTACTTC. Translation gives CASASGRGMGQETQYF. The variable domain in full, with the rest retrieved from reference TRBV5-1 and TRBJ2-5, is KAGVTQTPRYLIKTRGQQVTLSCSPISGHRSVSWYQQTPGQGLQFLFEYFSETQRNKGNFPGRFSGRQFSNSRSEMNVSTLELGDSALYLCASASGRGMGQETQYFGPGTRLLVL.

This clonotype was detected many times. V is TRBV7-8 and J is TRBJ2-7, with D tentatively TRBD2 (5 bases). The germline CDR1 and CDR2 sequences are SGHVS and FQNEAQ. CDR3 length equals 14 residues. V dropped 0 bases and J dropped 3 bases, with 9 bases sitting between them. CDR3 nucleotide sequence: TGTGCCAGCAGCTTAGCGGGAGCAGGCTACGAGCAGTACTTC. Protein sequence: CASSLAGAGYEQYF.

This clonotype was seen a single time. The J gene is TRBJ2-5, the V gene TRBV7-8; 8 nucleotides agree with TRBD2. From germline, CDR1 is SGHVS and CDR2 FQNEAQ. The CDR3 totals 15 residues. The V and J ends lost 5 bases and 0 bases, in that order; junction bases with no gene match: 5. In DNA, the CDR3 is TGTGCCAGCAGCACGGGAGGGTCCTACCAAGAGACCCAGTACTTC. Residues: CASSTGGSYQETQYF.

This sequence joins TRBV3-1 and TRBJ2-5; 13 nucleotides agree with TRBD2. The CDR3 is 18 residues long. Trimming at V came to 4 bases and at J to 3 bases, leaving 11 bases not matched to a gene. Germline V gene sequence: CDR1 LGHDT, CDR2 YNNKEL (reference sequence). This CDR3 reads CASSPGLAGPPHKETQYF. CDR3 DNA: TGTGCCAGCAGCCCGGGACTAGCGGGGCCCCCCCACAAAGAGACCCAGTACTTC.

A note on this clonotype: The junction does not match germline at one end; this may be a read error. This chain uses TRBV7-9 with TRBJ2-5, with no clear D. The CDR3 covers 14 residues. The V gene's germline CDR1 is SEHNR and CDR2 FQNEAQ (reference sequence). The CDR3 coding sequence is TGTGCTAGCAGCACCCGGGCCAACCAAGAGACCCAGTACTTC. Protein: CASSTRANQETQYF.

This clonotype was seen a handful of times. The rearrangement uses TRBV27 and TRBJ1-1; possibly TRBD1 for D (6 bases). Germline CDR1 is MNHEY and CDR2 is SMNVEV (reference sequence). Trimming cost V 3 bases and J 0 bases, with 14 bases left between them. The CDR3 runs 16 residues. CDR3 amino acids: CASSFFPNRVNTEAFF. In DNA form, the CDR3 reads TGTGCCAGCAGTTTTTTTCCAAACAGGGTGAACACTGAAGCTTTCTTT.

The chain combines TRBV5-4 with TRBJ2-5; D unresolved. V was clipped by 4 bases and J by 4 bases, with 11 bases between them. The CDR3 has 13 residues. Germline V CDR1 and CDR2: SGHNT, YYREEE (reference sequence). CDR3 nucleotide sequence: TGTGCCAGCAGCATGGCAGCTCGAGAGACCCAGTACTTC. Protein product: CASSMAARETQYF.

The CDR3 DNA sequence: TGTGCCAGCAGTTCGACTAGCGGGAGAAGGGAGCAGTACTTC. Amino acids: CASSSTSGRREQYF. The chain couples TRBV28 to TRBJ2-7; 12 bases line up with TRBD2. Per germline, CDR1 MDHEN and CDR2 SYDVKM. This CDR3 region has 14 residues. V trimming: 4 bases; J trimming: 7 bases; junction bases outside the gene matches: 5. Based on the CDR3 plus reference TRBV28 and TRBJ2-7, the full variable domain is DVKVTQSSRYLVKRTGEKVFLECVQDMDHENMFWYRQDPGLGLRLIYFSYDVKMKEKGDIPEGYSVSREKKERFSLILESASTNQTSMYLCASSSTSGRREQYFGPGTRLTVT.

The CDR3 is CASTALAGRNNEQFF. CDR3 in DNA: TGTGCCAGTACCGCACTAGCGGGAAGGAATAATGAGCAGTTCTTC. This chain joins TRBV19 and TRBJ2-1; TRBD2 matches at 10 bases. Per germline, CDR1 LNHDA and CDR2 SQIVND (reference sequence). CDR3 length: 15 amino acids. The junction had 10 bases not matched to a gene; V was cut back by 7 bases and J by 7 bases. Full variable domain (missing parts from reference TRBV19 and TRBJ2-1): DGGITQSPKYLFRKEGQNVTLSCEQNLNHDAMYWYRQDPGQGLRLIYYSQIVNDFQKGDIAEGYSVSREKKESFPLTVTSAQKNPTAFYLCASTALAGRNNEQFFGPGTRLTVL.

This clonotype was seen at least ten times. V and J are TRBV30 and TRBJ1-1, with 10 bases lining up with TRBD1. The CDR3 loop spans 14 amino acids. V trimming: 3 bases; J trimming: 1 base; junction bases outside the gene matches: 2. Germline values: CDR1 GTSNPN, CDR2 SVGIG (reference sequence). The CDR3 DNA reads TGTGCCTGGAGGGGGGACAGGGGGAACACTGAAGCTTTCTTT. Encoded protein: CAWRGDRGNTEAFF. Full variable domain (rest looked up from reference TRBV30 and TRBJ1-1): SQTIHQWPATLVQPVGSPLSLECTVEGTSNPNLYWYRQAAGRGLQLLFYSVGIGQISSEVPQNLSASRPQDRQFILSSKKLLLSDSGFYLCAWRGDRGNTEAFFGQGTRLTVV.

The sample holds a few counts of this clonotype. The chain is built from TRBV5-1 and TRBJ1-6; TRBD1 agrees at 8 bases. Trimming took 9 bases from V and 6 from J; bases not matched to a gene: 5. This CDR3 is built from 13 residues. Germline values: CDR1 SGHRS, CDR2 YFSETQ. DNA for the CDR3: TGCGCCACCGGGGGACAGGCTAATTCACCCCTCCACTTT. It is translated as CATGGQANSPLHF.

The chain recombines TRBV19 with TRBJ2-1; D is perhaps TRBD2 (6 bases). The CDR3 length is 16 residues. The V gene's germline CDR1 is LNHDA and CDR2 SQIVND (reference sequence). V was cut by 7 bases and J by 5 bases, with 21 bases left in between. The CDR3 spells CASTLEGSQPNNEQFF. The CDR3 DNA follows: TGTGCCAGTACCCTGGAGGGGTCTCAGCCTAACAATGAGCAGTTCTTC. The full variable domain, rest sourced from reference TRBV19 and TRBJ2-1, is DGGITQSPKYLFRKEGQNVTLSCEQNLNHDAMYWYRQDPGQGLRLIYYSQIVNDFQKGDIAEGYSVSREKKESFPLTVTSAQKNPTAFYLCASTLEGSQPNNEQFFGPGTRLTVL.

This clonotype was recorded at least ten times. V and J are TRBV7-2 and TRBJ2-7, with 12 bases fitting TRBD2. This CDR3 contains 13 residues. CDR1 SGHTA and CDR2 FQGNSA come from the germline V gene. The junction had 6 bases not matched to a gene; V was cut back by 6 bases and J by 9 bases. The CDR3 DNA is TGTGCCAGCAGAAGACTAGCGGGAGCGGTGCAGTACTTC. Its translation: CASRRLAGAVQYF.

This clonotype was seen ten or more times. The chain combines TRBV7-2 with TRBJ2-3; D is perhaps TRBD2 (7 bases). V shed 5 bases and J shed 1 base, with 13 bases lying between them. Germline values: CDR1 SGHTA, CDR2 FQGNSA. The CDR3 has 15 residues. The CDR3 DNA follows: TGTGCCAGCAGCGGGGGGGCAACAGGCACAGATACGCAGTATTTT. This sequence encodes CASSGGATGTDTQYF.

This clonotype was detected only a few times. The chain is built from TRBV20-1 and TRBJ1-1; 8 bases are shared with TRBD1. The germline V gene has CDR1 DFQATT and CDR2 SNEGSKA (reference sequence). Trimming at V came to 2 bases and at J to 2 bases, leaving 4 bases not matched to a gene. The length of the CDR3 is 14 residues. CDR3 sequence (DNA): TGCAGTGCTAGAAAGGGACAGGCCAACACTGAAGCTTTCTTT. Translation gives CSARKGQANTEAFF.

The J gene is TRBJ2-3, the V gene TRBV7-3; 10 bases are shared with TRBD1. Germline CDR1 and CDR2: SGHTA and FQGTGA. The V segment lost 5 bases and the J segment 4 bases; nucleotides outside the gene matches: 9. The CDR3 extends over 16 amino acids. In nucleotides, the CDR3 is TGTGCCAGCAGCACCCAACGGGACAGGGGTGCAGATACGCAGTATTTT. Translation gives CASSTQRDRGADTQYF.